This TCR beta chain was captured in a study of OX40 agonist ivuxolimab in advanced cancers. Study-wide points: There were, on average, more expanded clones in CD8+ T cells than in CD4+. The work left the antigen specificity of expanded peripheral T cells undetermined. Low normalized T-cell clonal expansion was also seen in some nonresponders. Individuals who were partial responders at 0.1-3.0 mg/kg had clonal expansion that ranked among the lowest.

CDR3 size: 13 residues. Germline loops: CDR1 LNHDA, CDR2 SQIVND (reference sequence). V trimming: 10 bases; J trimming: 4 bases; junction bases outside the gene matches: 7. Sequencing used immunoSEQ multiplex PCR; TCRdb keeps in-frame clones, though not all of them. The top ten hold 0.55% to 0.8% of the sample, which has some 64,000 clones, roughly 83% seen once. About this clone: Antigen unknown.

This sequence was found in an adult with an advanced solid tumor such as melanoma, head and neck, liver or kidney cancer. V is TRBV19 and J is TRBJ2-1; TRBD2 agrees at 7 bases. The input for sequencing was CD4+ or CD8+ T cells sorted from blood, taken in a trial of the OX40 agonist ivuxolimab. This chain's CDR3 is CATSGGGYNEQFF. Here the CDR3 DNA reads TGTGCCACCTCTGGCGGGGGTTACAATGAGCAGTTCTTC.